Shown below are 5 T cell receptor beta chains from a single sample sequenced in a study of T cell repertoires in aging, cancer and after chemotherapy. Multiplex touch-down PCR with TRB-A/B primers amplified rearranged V-D-J TRB sequences. TCRdb fed the multiplex PCR reads into MiXCR, producing one record per CDR3 protein. The profile shows approximately 6,300 distinct CDR3 sequences, more than 30% of them singletons. TCR beta rearrangements were amplified from peripheral blood genomic DNA. Input material: blood. These receptors all stem from a human donor with a blood cancer.

This chain connects TRBV12-3 or TRBV12-4 to TRBJ2-7, with D tentatively TRBD1 (6 bases). The CDR3 runs to 14 residues. V lost 5 bases and J 0 bases, leaving 11 bases between the germline ends. The CDR3 here is CASSRIGGSYEQYF. CDR3 in DNA: TGTGCCAGCAGTCGGATAGGGGGCTCCTACGAGCAGTACTTC.

This clonotype was counted a few times. The chain joins TRBV13 to TRBJ2-7, with 12 bases fitting TRBD2. Trimming removed 9 bases from V and 7 bases from J; junction bases left unmatched: 13. Germline V gene lookup returns CDR1 PRHDT and CDR2 FYEKMQ (reference sequence). The CDR3 has 15 residues. The CDR3 DNA follows: TGTGCCAGTACTAGCGGGGGGTACCTCTTGGGGGAGCAGTACTTC. Protein: CASTSGGYLLGEQYF.

V gene TRBV19 combines with J gene TRBJ2-6; D is possibly TRBD1 or TRBD2 (5 bases each). Trimming took off 5 bases at V and 0 bases at J, with 11 bases between the two ends. Germline V gene lookup returns CDR1 LNHDA and CDR2 SQIVND (reference sequence). The length of the CDR3 is 16 residues. The CDR3 sequence is CASSRDGLSGANVLTF. In DNA form, the CDR3 reads TGTGCCAGTAGTCGGGACGGGCTCTCTGGGGCCAACGTCCTGACTTTC.

In its sample, this clonotype was seen a few times. This chain connects TRBV6-1 to TRBJ1-6; D gene uncertain. CDR1 and CDR2 (germline): MNHNS, SASEGT. The germline V and J ends were trimmed by 7 bases and 9 bases, with 16 bases remaining between them. This CDR3 contains 14 residues. CDR3 sequence: CASNHPPNVSPLHF. CDR3 sequence (DNA): TGTGCCAGCAATCATCCCCCAAATGTTTCACCCCTCCACTTT.

There are a few counts of this clonotype. The rearrangement uses TRBV5-4 and TRBJ1-6, with D tentatively TRBD1 (5 bases). Trimming took 4 bases from V and 6 from J, leaving 11 bases between them. The CDR3 spans 14 residues. Germline V CDR1 and CDR2: SGHNT, YYREEE (reference sequence). CDR3: CASSGADFNSPLHF. The CDR3 DNA reads TGTGCCAGCAGCGGGGCAGACTTTAATTCACCCCTCCACTTT.